One sample yielded the 22 T cell receptor beta chains listed below, sequenced in a study of blood T cell repertoires in COVID-19. Generated by immunoSEQ multiplex PCR, the TCRdb table keeps only in-frame clones and is missing some. The sample records around 340,000 clones, about nine tenths being singletons. Sequenced: PBMCs or T cells enriched from blood (not recorded which). Every receptor here comes from a woman aged 25 to 39 who had been exposed to COVID-19.

CDR3 protein: CASSDPAGGSYNEQFF. The CDR3 DNA reads as TGTGCCAGCTCCGACCCAGCGGGGGGGTCCTACAATGAGCAGTTCTTC. The chain combines TRBV18 with TRBJ2-1, with 10 nucleotides matching TRBD2. CDR3 length: 16 residues. The V segment lost 6 bases and the J segment 1 base; nucleotides outside the gene matches: 6. Germline V CDR1 and CDR2: KGHSH, LQKENI.

The rearrangement uses TRBV19 and TRBJ2-3; 10 positions match TRBD2. The V and J ends lost 7 bases and 4 bases, in that order; junction bases with no gene match: 8. Germline lookup yields CDR1 LNHDA and CDR2 SQIVND (reference sequence). This CDR3 has 15 residues. The DNA of the CDR3 is TGTGCCAGTACCGAACAGGGACTAGCGCCAGATACGCAGTATTTT. Its protein is CASTEQGLAPDTQYF.

The gene calls are TRBV30 and TRBJ2-7; 9 bases are a match to TRBD2. The V segment lost 3 bases and the J segment 0 bases; nucleotides outside the gene matches: 3. This CDR3 contains 14 residues. Germline CDR1 and CDR2: GTSNPN and SVGIG (reference sequence). The CDR3 DNA reads TGTGCCTGGAGATTAGCGGGAGCCTCCTACGAGCAGTACTTC. It translates to CAWRLAGASYEQYF.

The chain carries TRBV27 and TRBJ2-2, with 9 positions matching TRBD2. J lost 5 bases, V lost 1 base, and 17 bases had no gene match. Germline CDR1 MNHEY, CDR2 SMNVEV (reference sequence). The CDR3 loop spans 20 amino acids. The DNA of the CDR3 is TGTGCCAGCAGTTTATTAGTAGGGGCGGGAGGGCTAAAGAATACCGGGGAGCTGTTTTTT. This translates into CASSLLVGAGGLKNTGELFF.

This chain links TRBV5-5 with TRBJ1-1, with 10 bases aligning to TRBD1. After removal of 1 base from V and 4 bases from J, the junction contained 4 bases not matched to a gene. The CDR3 is 15 residues long. In germline, CDR1 is SGHKS, CDR2 YYEKEE (reference sequence). Here the CDR3 DNA reads TGTGCCAGCAGCTTGAACGGACAGGGGGTCACTGAAGCTTTCTTT. Its translation is CASSLNGQGVTEAFF. The full variable domain, rest sourced from reference TRBV5-5 and TRBJ1-1, is DAGVTQSPTHLIKTRGQQVTLRCSPISGHKSVSWYQQVLGQGPQFIFQYYEKEERGRGNFPDRFSARQFPNYSSELNVNALLLGDSALYLCASSLNGQGVTEAFFGQGTRLTVV.

The chain couples TRBV28 to TRBJ1-5; 10 nucleotides align to TRBD1. The J segment lost 7 bases and the V segment lost 6 bases, leaving 6 bases of the junction unmatched. The CDR3 extends over 14 amino acids. CDR1 and CDR2 from the germline V gene are MDHEN and SYDVKM. The CDR3 region is CASRKTGGGQPQHF. The CDR3 DNA is TGTGCCAGCAGGAAGACAGGGGGCGGGCAGCCCCAGCATTTT.

V gene TRBV11-1 combines with J gene TRBJ1-5, with D unresolved. CDR1 is SGHAT and CDR2 is FQDESV in the germline V gene (reference sequence). The CDR3 contains 16 residues. Trimming removed 0 bases from V and 4 bases from J, with 13 bases in between. The CDR3 nucleotides read TGTGCCAGCAGCTTAGCGCGAGACAACGAAAATCAGCCCCAGCATTTT. Its protein is CASSLARDNENQPQHF. The entire variable domain, with the rest obtained from reference TRBV11-1 and TRBJ1-5, is as follows: EAEVAQSPRYKITEKSQAVAFWCDPISGHATLYWYRQILGQGPELLVQFQDESVVDDSQLPKDRFSAERLKGVDSTLKIQPAELGDSAMYLCASSLARDNENQPQHFGDGTRLSIL.

This clone occurred a few times. The CDR3 protein is CASSDGRLAGAGTGELFF. The CDR3 nucleotides read TGTGCCAGCAGTGATGGTCGACTAGCGGGAGCAGGGACCGGGGAGCTGTTTTTT. The chain is built from TRBV2 and TRBJ2-2; 12 bases are shared with TRBD2. This CDR3 region has 18 residues. Germline V lookup: CDR1 SNHLY, CDR2 FYNNEI. After removal of 3 bases from V and 5 bases from J, the junction contained 10 bases not matched to a gene.

V gene TRBV29-1 combines with J gene TRBJ1-5, with TRBD1 identical over 7 bases. Looked up from germline, CDR1 is SQVTM and CDR2 is ANQGSEA. The CDR3 sequence is 13 residues long. V trimming: 4 bases; J trimming: 3 bases; junction bases outside the gene matches: 3. The CDR3 here is CSVGTGPNQPQHF. As DNA, the CDR3 is TGCAGCGTTGGGACAGGCCCCAATCAGCCCCAGCATTTT.

The chain carries TRBV19 and TRBJ2-3; 12 nucleotides agree with TRBD2. The CDR3 extends over 19 amino acids. V trimming: 3 bases; J trimming: 4 bases; junction bases outside the gene matches: 14. From germline, CDR1 is LNHDA and CDR2 SQIVND (reference sequence). CDR3 protein: CASSIRATSGRLTPDTQYF. In nucleotides, the CDR3 is TGTGCCAGTAGTATCAGGGCAACTAGCGGGAGGTTAACACCAGATACGCAGTATTTT.

This chain connects TRBV25-1 to TRBJ2-1; TRBD2 matches at 7 bases. The V segment lost 1 base and the J segment 13 bases; nucleotides outside the gene matches: 7. The CDR3 sequence is 13 residues long. From germline, CDR1 is MGHDK and CDR2 SYGVNS. As DNA, the CDR3 is TGTGCCAGCAGTGAATCTGGGAGGGATCGCCAGTTCTTC. Its translation: CASSESGRDRQFF.

The rearrangement joins TRBV10-3 to TRBJ2-1; a weak D match, TRBD1 (5 bases). V gave up 11 bases and J gave up 3 bases, with 11 bases separating them. The CDR3 extends over 12 amino acids. Per germline, CDR1 ENHRY and CDR2 SYGVKD. This CDR3 reads CAVKGLYNEQFF. DNA for the CDR3: TGTGCCGTCAAGGGGCTCTACAATGAGCAGTTCTTC.

The chain uses TRBV6-6 and TRBJ2-3, with D possibly TRBD2 on 6 matching bases. Germline loops: CDR1 MNHNY, CDR2 SVGAGI (reference sequence). The ends were cut back, 6 bases at V and 0 bases at J, with 16 bases in the middle. The length of the CDR3 is 16 residues. CDR3 protein: CASSSHMSGSTDTQYF. For the CDR3, the DNA is TGTGCCAGCAGCTCGCACATGAGCGGGAGCACAGATACGCAGTATTTT.

The rearrangement links TRBV30 to TRBJ1-1, with D maybe TRBD1 (5 bases). V lost 0 bases to trimming and J lost 10 bases, with 24 bases between them. Per the germline V gene, CDR1 is GTSNPN and CDR2 is SVGIG (reference sequence). This CDR3 is built from 16 residues. CDR3 nucleotides: TGTGCCTGGAGTGTACCCTTGGGGGGTCAGAGGACAACAGCTTTCTTT. Translated: CAWSVPLGGQRTTAFF.

The V call is TRBV19, the J call TRBJ2-3; TRBD1 matches at 7 bases. This CDR3 is built from 15 residues. Germline V gene data show CDR1 as LNHDA and CDR2 as SQIVND (reference sequence). V trimming: 1 base; J trimming: 7 bases; junction bases outside the gene matches: 8. As DNA, the CDR3 is TGTGCCAGTAGTATAGGGGGACAGAAGGCGTATACGCAGTATTTT. Translated, it gives CASSIGGQKAYTQYF. Looking up the rest from reference TRBV19 and TRBJ2-3 gives the full variable domain: DGGITQSPKYLFRKEGQNVTLSCEQNLNHDAMYWYRQDPGQGLRLIYYSQIVNDFQKGDIAEGYSVSREKKESFPLTVTSAQKNPTAFYLCASSIGGQKAYTQYFGPGTRLTVL.

V usage is TRBV5-6 and J usage is TRBJ1-1; D is undetermined. V was trimmed by 0 bases and J by 3 bases, leaving 12 bases between them. Looked up from germline, CDR1 is SGHDT and CDR2 is YYEEEE. The length of the CDR3 is 15 residues. CDR3 amino acids: CASSLGYRWDTEAFF. CDR3 nucleotide sequence: TGTGCCAGCAGCTTGGGGTACAGATGGGACACTGAAGCTTTCTTT.

This chain links TRBV12-1 with TRBJ1-5. TRBV12-1 is tagged as a pseudogene. The CDR3 is made up of 12 amino acids. The DNA of the CDR3 is TGTGCCAGCAGCCCCCTGCTTGAGACCCAGCATTTT. This gives the protein CASSPLLETQHF.

V gene TRBV10-3 combines with J gene TRBJ1-1; 7 nucleotides match TRBD1. Germline trimming cut 7 bases from V and 0 bases from J; bases unmatched to any gene: 5. The CDR3 is made up of 14 amino acids. The germline V gene encodes CDR1 ENHRY and CDR2 SYGVKD. CDR3 DNA sequence: TGTGCCATCACCCGGGGACAGTTGAACACTGAAGCTTTCTTT. Amino acids: CAITRGQLNTEAFF.

The V and J genes are TRBV14 and TRBJ1-6, with 8 bases fitting TRBD1. The length of the CDR3 is 14 residues. Germline loops: CDR1 SGHDN, CDR2 FVKESK. V dropped 4 bases and J dropped 10; count of bases not matched to a gene: 6. In nucleotides, the CDR3 is TGTGCCAGCAGCCCGGACAGGGCGGCATCACCCCTCCACTTT. Protein sequence: CASSPDRAASPLHF.

This clone showed up just once. The chain couples TRBV6-5 to TRBJ2-2, with 8 nucleotides matching TRBD1. V lost 6 bases to trimming and J lost 6 bases; unmatched junction nucleotides: 9. This CDR3 contains 15 residues. Germline loops: CDR1 MNHEY, CDR2 SVGAGI. CDR3 in amino acids: CASSPQGAVAGELFF. The CDR3 bases are TGTGCCAGCAGCCCCCAGGGGGCGGTAGCCGGGGAGCTGTTTTTT.

The J gene is TRBJ1-6, the V gene TRBV19; 7 bases map to TRBD1. CDR3 length: 14 residues. CDR1 and CDR2 (germline): LNHDA, SQIVND (reference sequence). The V and J ends lost 6 bases and 5 bases, in that order; junction bases with no gene match: 4. In DNA form, the CDR3 reads TGTGCCAGTAGCCGAGGGACAGATAATTCACCCCTCCACTTT. This codes for CASSRGTDNSPLHF.

The rearrangement joins TRBV19 to TRBJ2-1; 9 bases line up with TRBD2. With V trimmed by 5 bases and J by 3 bases, 8 bases remained unmatched. This CDR3 is 16 amino acids long. Germline values: CDR1 LNHDA, CDR2 SQIVND (reference sequence). In DNA, the CDR3 is TGTGCCAGTAGTGGCGATTCTAGCGGGGTCTACAATGAGCAGTTCTTC. This gives the protein CASSGDSSGVYNEQFF.